Following are 28 T cell receptor beta chains from one sample sequenced in a study of CD8 T cells in ankylosing spondylitis. Study-level points and caveats: Ankylosing spondylitis blood appeared to carry a characteristic TCR beta motif of under ten highly homologous variants.

TCRdb re-called the 5' RACE reads through MiXCR, storing one row per CDR3 protein. The table lists 500,000 to 550,000 distinct CDR3 sequences, about 13% of them singletons. These receptors lack a known antigen. The sequenced sample was blood, either unsorted or a sorted T cell fraction (not recorded which). Every receptor here comes from a male donor with ankylosing spondylitis.

This clonotype was picked up a small number of times. V gene TRBV7-9 combines with J gene TRBJ1-3; 7 bases fit TRBD1. The CDR3 extends over 16 amino acids. The germline gives CDR1 SEHNR, CDR2 FQNEAQ (reference sequence). V was pared by 5 bases and J by 0 bases, with 7 bases of the junction left unmatched. For the CDR3, the DNA is TGTGCCAGCAGCCCTAGAGGACAGGTCTCTGGAAACACCATATATTTT. Protein sequence: CASSPRGQVSGNTIYF.

This clonotype was seen a few times. This sequence joins TRBV6-1 and TRBJ1-1; 8 bases fit TRBD1. The CDR3 runs to 13 residues. After removal of 10 bases from V and 1 base from J, the junction contained 5 bases not matched to a gene. CDR1 is MNHNS and CDR2 is SASEGT in the germline V gene. The CDR3 DNA reads TGTGCCACGGACAGGGTAGGGAACACTGAAGCTTTCTTT. Its translation: CATDRVGNTEAFF.

The chain joins TRBV2 to TRBJ1-1, with 7 bases identical to TRBD1. Germline V gene data show CDR1 as SNHLY and CDR2 as FYNNEI. With V trimmed by 1 base and J by 9 bases, 8 bases remained unmatched. This CDR3 contains 14 residues. In DNA form, the CDR3 reads TGTGCCAGCAGTGAAGGACAGGGAACTCGTAAAGCTTTCTTT. Its translation: CASSEGQGTRKAFF.

A few counts support this clonotype. The rearrangement joins TRBV11-3 to TRBJ2-2, with 9 bases aligning to TRBD2. This CDR3 is 15 amino acids long. The V gene's germline CDR1 is SGHNT and CDR2 YENEEA. Trimming removed 5 bases from V and 7 bases from J; junction bases left unmatched: 8. The CDR3 DNA follows: TGTGCCAGCAGCCCAATAGCGGGAGTCGGCGGGGAGCTGTTTTTT. It translates to CASSPIAGVGGELFF. Using reference TRBV11-3 and TRBJ2-2 for the parts outside the CDR3, the full variable domain is EAGVVQSPRYKIIEKKQPVAFWCNPISGHNTLYWYLQNLGQGPELLIRYENEEAVDDSQLPKDRFSAERLKGVDSTLKIQPAELGDSAVYLCASSPIAGVGGELFFGEGSRLTVL.

This clonotype occurred a few times. This chain links TRBV20-1 with TRBJ1-1; no clear D. The V end lost 0 bases, the J end lost 0 bases, and 11 bases lay between the germline ends. In germline, CDR1 is DFQATT, CDR2 SNEGSKA (reference sequence). The length of the CDR3 is 15 residues. The CDR3 sequence: CSARDLARLNTEAFF. The CDR3 DNA reads TGCAGTGCTAGAGATTTAGCGCGGTTGAACACTGAAGCTTTCTTT.

Only a few counts were recorded for this clonotype. V usage is TRBV5-1 and J usage is TRBJ1-2, with 8 bases fitting TRBD1. V lost 4 bases, J lost 5 bases, and 7 bases stayed unmatched. Germline V gives CDR1 SGHRS, CDR2 YFSETQ. This CDR3 is built from 14 residues. The CDR3, as DNA: TGCGCCAGCAGCCAGACAGGGGAGGATTATGGCTACACCTTC. Its translation is CASSQTGEDYGYTF.

This clonotype was counted between two and nine times. The CDR3 region is CASSQEAGPYNEQFF. In nucleotides, the CDR3 is TGTGCCAGCAGCCAAGAAGCGGGGCCTTACAATGAGCAGTTCTTC. V is TRBV3-1 and J is TRBJ2-1, with TRBD2 matching 7 bases. V shed 0 bases and J 4 bases; nucleotides not matched to a gene: 3. The CDR3 sequence is 15 residues long. CDR1 and CDR2 from the germline V gene are LGHDT and YNNKEL (reference sequence).

The J gene is TRBJ2-5, the V gene TRBV20-1; D is undetermined. The CDR3 runs to 13 residues. CDR1 and CDR2 from the germline V gene are DFQATT and SNEGSKA (reference sequence). V dropped 3 bases and J dropped 4 bases, with 12 bases sitting between them. The CDR3 loop reads CSASPGPSETQYF. The CDR3, as DNA: TGCAGTGCTAGCCCCGGGCCTTCAGAGACCCAGTACTTC.

Ten or more counts support this clonotype. The chain joins TRBV29-1 to TRBJ1-2; no firm D call. The CDR3 is made up of 12 amino acids. V dropped 3 bases and J dropped 1 base, with 6 bases sitting between them. Germline V gene data show CDR1 as SQVTM and CDR2 as ANQGSEA. The CDR3 DNA sequence: TGCAGCGTTGACCACAATAACTATGGCTACACCTTC. It is translated as CSVDHNNYGYTF.

In its sample, this clonotype was seen many times. The chain combines TRBV4-2 with TRBJ2-2, with D perhaps matching TRBD2 (6 bases). CDR1 and CDR2 from the germline V gene are LGHNA and YNFKEQ. The CDR3 has 16 residues. Between the trimmed V and J ends, which lost 2 bases and 0 bases, there was a span of 10 bases. CDR3 sequence (DNA): TGTGCCAGCAGCCAACTTATAGCGGCGAACACCGGGGAGCTGTTTTTT. Translating it yields CASSQLIAANTGELFF.

This chain links TRBV6-1 with TRBJ2-3, with D tentatively TRBD1 or TRBD2 (5 bases each). The germline V gene has CDR1 MNHNS and CDR2 SASEGT. The V gene lost 7 bases and the J gene lost 2 bases, with 25 bases spanning the gap. The CDR3 sequence is 18 residues long. The CDR3 coding sequence is TGTGCCAGCAAATATTACGGGGCTTTGGTTGGGGCCACAGATACGCAGTATTTT. Its protein is CASKYYGALVGATDTQYF.

The CDR3 nucleotides read TGTGCCAGCAGTACCGGACAAACGGATTCACCCCTCCACTTT. Its translation is CASSTGQTDSPLHF. The genes are TRBV12-3 or TRBV12-4 and TRBJ1-6; a weak D match, TRBD1 (5 bases). This CDR3 has 14 residues. The germline V and J ends were trimmed by 5 bases and 8 bases, with 13 bases remaining between them.

V gene TRBV10-3 combines with J gene TRBJ2-1, with 11 bases matching TRBD2. Germline-derived CDR1 and CDR2 are ENHRY and SYGVKD. V was pared by 6 bases and J by 2 bases, with 6 bases of the junction left unmatched. CDR3 size: 16 residues. The CDR3 nucleotides read TGTGCCATCAGCTCCAATAGCGGGAGGGCCTACAATGAGCAGTTCTTC. It codes for CAISSNSGRAYNEQFF.

In its sample, this clonotype was seen many times. The V call is TRBV20-1, the J call TRBJ2-2, with TRBD1 as a possible D gene (5 bases). Trimming removed 8 bases from V and 3 bases from J, with 10 bases in between. Germline CDR1 reads DFQATT; CDR2 reads SNEGSKA (reference sequence). CDR3 size: 12 residues. The CDR3 protein is CSTTRDTGELFF. The CDR3 DNA is TGCAGTACTACCAGGGACACCGGGGAGCTGTTTTTT.

The V and J genes are TRBV5-1 and TRBJ2-5, with 11 bases identical to TRBD1. There are 15 residues in the CDR3. Trimming removed 4 bases from V and 3 bases from J; junction bases left unmatched: 5. Germline V gives CDR1 SGHRS, CDR2 YFSETQ. The DNA of the CDR3 is TGCGCCAGCAGCCTAGGACAGGGGGCAGAAGAGACCCAGTACTTC. Amino acids: CASSLGQGAEETQYF.

The gene calls are TRBV20-1 and TRBJ2-7; the match to TRBD1 covers 7 bases. This CDR3 region has 13 residues. Trimming removed 7 bases from V and 4 bases from J; junction bases left unmatched: 10. The germline CDR1 and CDR2 sequences are DFQATT and SNEGSKA (reference sequence). The DNA for the CDR3 is TGCAGTGACTCAGACAGGGTCGGGTACGAGCAGTACTTC. Protein product: CSDSDRVGYEQYF.

This clonotype was counted between two and nine times. The chain carries TRBV24-1 and TRBJ2-3; D is possibly TRBD2 (5 bases). The germline V gene encodes CDR1 KGHDR and CDR2 SFDVKD. Trimming pared 8 bases from V and 4 bases from J, leaving 15 bases between. The CDR3 extends over 14 amino acids. The CDR3 loop is CATTPGSRADTQYF. The CDR3 nucleotides are TGTGCCACCACGCCGGGGTCCAGAGCAGATACGCAGTATTTT.

This clonotype occurred many times. This chain joins TRBV20-1 and TRBJ2-5; TRBD2 is a possible D gene (6 bases). Germline V CDR1 and CDR2: DFQATT, SNEGSKA (reference sequence). The length of the CDR3 is 14 residues. With 0 bases removed from V and 3 bases from J, the gap between germline ends came to 11 bases. The CDR3 DNA reads TGCAGTGCTAGAGAGGGGACTCTGGAAGAGACCCAGTACTTC. Its translation: CSAREGTLEETQYF.

The rearrangement links TRBV3-1 to TRBJ1-2; D is possibly TRBD1 (6 bases). Trimming removed 1 base from V and 4 bases from J, with 16 bases in between. CDR1 is LGHDT and CDR2 is YNNKEL in the germline V gene (reference sequence). The CDR3 has 16 residues. Written as DNA, the CDR3 is TGTGCCAGCAGCCAAGGCCCCGGGGGCGGAATCTATGGCTACACCTTC. Its protein product is CASSQGPGGGIYGYTF.

This clonotype was found a few times. Here the CDR3 reads CASSSRLDLSTGELFF. The DNA for the CDR3 is TGTGCCAGCAGTTCCAGACTAGACCTCAGCACCGGGGAGCTGTTTTTT. The V and J genes are TRBV12-3 or TRBV12-4 and TRBJ2-2; D perhaps matches TRBD2 (6 bases). The CDR3 extends over 16 amino acids. Trimming took 4 bases from V and 4 from J, leaving 16 bases between them.

The rearrangement links TRBV27 to TRBJ2-7; 7 positions agree with TRBD1. Unmatched junction bases numbered 11, after V lost 7 bases and J lost 2 bases. Germline CDR1 is MNHEY and CDR2 is SMNVEV (reference sequence). This CDR3 comprises 15 residues. CDR3 DNA: TGTGCCAGCACTACCTCCCGGGACAGCACCTACGAGCAGTACTTC. This gives the protein CASTTSRDSTYEQYF.

This clonotype was detected a few times. The CDR3 sequence: CASSLYVSAGAGHEQYF. As DNA, the CDR3 is TGTGCCAGCAGCTTATATGTTTCTGCGGGAGCTGGCCACGAGCAGTACTTC. This chain links TRBV7-2 with TRBJ2-7; 7 bases fit TRBD2. The CDR3 runs to 17 residues. Germline lookup yields CDR1 SGHTA and CDR2 FQGNSA. The junction had 15 bases not matched to a gene; V was cut back by 2 bases and J by 5 bases.

This clonotype came up a few times. This chain's CDR3 is CASSFPPTGNTEAFF. The CDR3 DNA is TGTGCCAGCAGCTTTCCCCCGACAGGGAACACTGAAGCTTTCTTT. The chain uses TRBV11-1 and TRBJ1-1, with D perhaps TRBD1 (6 bases). Between the trimmed V and J ends, which lost 3 bases and 1 base, there was a span of 12 bases. In germline, CDR1 is SGHAT, CDR2 FQDESV (reference sequence). The CDR3 is made up of 15 amino acids. The full variable domain, with the rest looked up from reference TRBV11-1 and TRBJ1-1, is EAEVAQSPRYKITEKSQAVAFWCDPISGHATLYWYRQILGQGPELLVQFQDESVVDDSQLPKDRFSAERLKGVDSTLKIQPAELGDSAMYLCASSFPPTGNTEAFFGQGTRLTVV.

The V gene is TRBV6-1, the J gene TRBJ2-3, with D perhaps TRBD2 (7 bases). The germline V gene has CDR1 MNHNS and CDR2 SASEGT. CDR3 size: 15 residues. V shed 6 bases and J shed 3 bases, with 16 bases lying between them. CDR3 DNA: TGTGCCAGCAGCCGAGGGGGGGGATCGACAGATACGCAGTATTTT. Translation: CASSRGGGSTDTQYF.

This clonotype was seen only once. This CDR3 is CSVTDGTSGTAKNIQYF. The CDR3 coding sequence is TGCAGCGTGACCGACGGGACTAGCGGGACAGCCAAAAACATTCAGTACTTC. This chain connects TRBV29-1 to TRBJ2-4; 13 bases match TRBD2. The CDR3 runs 17 residues. The V gene's germline CDR1 is SQVTM and CDR2 ANQGSEA. V shed 6 bases and J 0 bases; nucleotides not matched to a gene: 8. The entire variable domain, with the rest obtained from reference TRBV29-1 and TRBJ2-4, is as follows: SAVISQKPSRDICQRGTSLTIQCQVDSQVTMMFWYRQQPGQSLTLIATANQGSEATYESGFVIDKFPISRPNLTFSTLTVSNMSPEDSSIYLCSVTDGTSGTAKNIQYFGAGTRLSVL.

This clonotype occurred a few times. J is TRBJ1-2 and V is TRBV15; D unresolved. Germline values: CDR1 LNHNV, CDR2 YYDKDF (reference sequence). This CDR3 region has 13 residues. Trimming cost V 2 bases and J 5 bases, with 9 bases left between them. DNA of the CDR3: TGTGCCACCAGCAGACCTGGACTGTATGGCTACACCTTC. It specifies CATSRPGLYGYTF.

The CDR3 nucleotides are TGCGCCAGCAGCTTGGATGGGGTTGATACCGGGGAGCTGTTTTTT. It codes for CASSLDGVDTGELFF. This chain joins TRBV5-1 and TRBJ2-2; D gene unclear. V lost 0 bases and J lost 5, with 11 bases in between. This CDR3 is 15 amino acids long. Germline values: CDR1 SGHRS, CDR2 YFSETQ.

This clonotype was observed a few times. The chain combines TRBV5-1 with TRBJ2-2; 7 positions agree with TRBD1. With 0 bases clipped from V and 5 bases from J, the junction kept 7 bases outside the gene matches. There are 16 residues in the CDR3. In germline, CDR1 is SGHRS, CDR2 YFSETQ. The CDR3 sequence is CASSLAAGGRTGELFF. Written as DNA, the CDR3 is TGCGCCAGCAGCTTGGCAGCAGGGGGAAGGACCGGGGAGCTGTTTTTT.